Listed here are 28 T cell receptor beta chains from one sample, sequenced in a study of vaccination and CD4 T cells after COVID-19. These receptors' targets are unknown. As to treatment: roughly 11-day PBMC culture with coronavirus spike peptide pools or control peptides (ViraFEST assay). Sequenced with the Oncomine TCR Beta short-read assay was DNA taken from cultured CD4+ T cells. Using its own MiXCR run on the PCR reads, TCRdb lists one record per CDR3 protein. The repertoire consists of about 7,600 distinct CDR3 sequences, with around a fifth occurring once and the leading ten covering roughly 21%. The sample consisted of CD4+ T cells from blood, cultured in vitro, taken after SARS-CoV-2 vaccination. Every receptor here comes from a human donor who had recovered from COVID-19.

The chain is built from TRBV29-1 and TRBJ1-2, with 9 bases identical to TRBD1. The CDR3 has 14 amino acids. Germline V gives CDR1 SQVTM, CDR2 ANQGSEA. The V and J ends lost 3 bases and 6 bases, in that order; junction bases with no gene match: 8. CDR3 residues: CSVELLQGANGYTF. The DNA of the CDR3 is TGCAGCGTTGAGCTCTTACAGGGGGCGAATGGCTACACCTTC.

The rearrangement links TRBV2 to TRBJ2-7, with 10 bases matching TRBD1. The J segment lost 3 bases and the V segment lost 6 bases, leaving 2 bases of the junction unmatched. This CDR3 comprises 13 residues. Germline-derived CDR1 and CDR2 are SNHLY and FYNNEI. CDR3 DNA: TGTGCCAGCAGCGGGGACAGGGGCTACGAGCAGTACTTC. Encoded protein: CASSGDRGYEQYF.

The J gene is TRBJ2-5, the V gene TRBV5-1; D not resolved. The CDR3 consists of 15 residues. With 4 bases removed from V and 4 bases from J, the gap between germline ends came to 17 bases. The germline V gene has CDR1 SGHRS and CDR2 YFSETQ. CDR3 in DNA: TGCGCCAGCAGCCCGGGTATGAGAGTGGGAGAGACCCAGTACTTC. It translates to CASSPGMRVGETQYF.

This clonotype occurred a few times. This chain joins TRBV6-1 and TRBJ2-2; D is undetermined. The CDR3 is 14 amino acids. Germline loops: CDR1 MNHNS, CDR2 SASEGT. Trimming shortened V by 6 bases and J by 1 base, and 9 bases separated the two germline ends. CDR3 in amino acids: CASSSSMNTGELFF. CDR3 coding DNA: TGTGCCAGCAGCTCGTCGATGAACACCGGGGAGCTGTTTTTT.

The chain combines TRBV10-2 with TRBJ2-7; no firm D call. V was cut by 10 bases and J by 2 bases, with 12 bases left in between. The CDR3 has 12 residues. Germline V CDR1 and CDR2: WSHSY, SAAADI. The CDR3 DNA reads TGCGCCACCTTCGATGGGACCTACGAGCAGTACTTC. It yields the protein CATFDGTYEQYF.

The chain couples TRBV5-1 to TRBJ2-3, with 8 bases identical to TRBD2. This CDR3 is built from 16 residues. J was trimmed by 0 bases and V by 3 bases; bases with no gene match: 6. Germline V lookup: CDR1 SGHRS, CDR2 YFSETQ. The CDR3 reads CASSSTLAGSTDTQYF. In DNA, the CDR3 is TGCGCCAGCAGCTCAACATTAGCGGGGAGCACAGATACGCAGTATTTT.

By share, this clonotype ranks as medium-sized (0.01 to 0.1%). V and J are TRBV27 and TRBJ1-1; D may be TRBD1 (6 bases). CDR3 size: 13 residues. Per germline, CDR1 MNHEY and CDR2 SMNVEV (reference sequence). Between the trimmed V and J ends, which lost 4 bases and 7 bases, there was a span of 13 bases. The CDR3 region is CASSYGGRREAFF. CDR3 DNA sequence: TGTGCCAGCAGTTATGGGGGCCGACGTGAAGCTTTCTTT.

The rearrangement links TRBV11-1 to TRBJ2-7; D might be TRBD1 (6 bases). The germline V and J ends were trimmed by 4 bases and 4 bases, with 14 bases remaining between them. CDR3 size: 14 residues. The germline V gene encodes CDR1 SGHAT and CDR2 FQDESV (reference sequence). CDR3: CASSSFTGKYEQYF. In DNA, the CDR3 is TGTGCCAGCAGCTCATTTACAGGGAAGTACGAGCAGTACTTC.

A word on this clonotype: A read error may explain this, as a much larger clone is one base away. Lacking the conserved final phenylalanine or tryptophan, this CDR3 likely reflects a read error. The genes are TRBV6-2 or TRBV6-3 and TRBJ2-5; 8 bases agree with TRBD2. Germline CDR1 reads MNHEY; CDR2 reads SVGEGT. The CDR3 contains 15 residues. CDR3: CASSYSGGAVETQYS. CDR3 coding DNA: TGTGCCAGCAGCTACTCGGGGGGGGCGGTGGAGACCCAGTACTCC.

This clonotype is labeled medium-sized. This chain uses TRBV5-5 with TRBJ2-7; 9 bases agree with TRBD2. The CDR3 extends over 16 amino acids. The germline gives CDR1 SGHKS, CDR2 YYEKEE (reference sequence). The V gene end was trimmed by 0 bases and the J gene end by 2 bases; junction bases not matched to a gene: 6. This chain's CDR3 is CASSLAPSGRTYEQYF. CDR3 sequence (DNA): TGTGCCAGCAGCTTGGCCCCCAGCGGGAGGACCTACGAGCAGTACTTC.

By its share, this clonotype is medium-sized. The CDR3 DNA reads as TGTGCCAGCAGTTACTCTGCAGGCTACGAGCAGTACTTC. Its translation: CASSYSAGYEQYF. The rearrangement uses TRBV6-5 and TRBJ2-7; D is unclear. The germline CDR1 and CDR2 sequences are MNHEY and SVGAGI. The CDR3 extends over 13 amino acids. The V end lost 0 bases, the J end lost 3 bases, and 6 bases lay between the germline ends.

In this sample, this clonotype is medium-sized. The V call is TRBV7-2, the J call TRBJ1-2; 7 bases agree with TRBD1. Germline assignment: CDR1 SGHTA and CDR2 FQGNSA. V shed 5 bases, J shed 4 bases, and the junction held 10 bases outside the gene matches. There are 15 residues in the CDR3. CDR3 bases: TGTGCCAGCAGCGGCCAACAGGGGCGGGTCTATGGCTACACCTTC. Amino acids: CASSGQQGRVYGYTF.

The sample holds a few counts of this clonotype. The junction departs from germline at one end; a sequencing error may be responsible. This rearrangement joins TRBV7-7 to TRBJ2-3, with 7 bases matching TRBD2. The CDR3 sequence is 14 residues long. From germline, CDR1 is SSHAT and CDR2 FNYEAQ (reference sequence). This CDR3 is CASSPSGSTDTQYF. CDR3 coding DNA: TGTGCTAGCAGCCCTAGCGGTAGCACAGATACGCAGTATTTT.

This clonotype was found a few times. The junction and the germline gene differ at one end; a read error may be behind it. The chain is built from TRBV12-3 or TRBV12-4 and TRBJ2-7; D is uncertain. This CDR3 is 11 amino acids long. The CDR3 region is CASTSSHEQYF. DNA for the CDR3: TGTGCCAGCACCTCCTCCCACGAGCAGTACTTC.

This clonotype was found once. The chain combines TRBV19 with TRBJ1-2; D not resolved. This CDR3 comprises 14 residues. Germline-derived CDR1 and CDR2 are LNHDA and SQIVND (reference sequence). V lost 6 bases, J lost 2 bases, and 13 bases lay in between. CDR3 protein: CASRPLGRNYGYTF. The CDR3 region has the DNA TGTGCCAGTAGACCTCTCGGCCGAAACTATGGCTACACCTTC.

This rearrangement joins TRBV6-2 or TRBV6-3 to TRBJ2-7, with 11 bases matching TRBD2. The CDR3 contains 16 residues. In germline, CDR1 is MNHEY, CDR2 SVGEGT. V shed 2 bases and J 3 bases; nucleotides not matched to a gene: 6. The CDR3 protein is CASSYLYTSGGYEQYF. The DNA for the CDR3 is TGTGCCAGCAGTTACCTCTACACTAGCGGGGGCTACGAGCAGTACTTC.

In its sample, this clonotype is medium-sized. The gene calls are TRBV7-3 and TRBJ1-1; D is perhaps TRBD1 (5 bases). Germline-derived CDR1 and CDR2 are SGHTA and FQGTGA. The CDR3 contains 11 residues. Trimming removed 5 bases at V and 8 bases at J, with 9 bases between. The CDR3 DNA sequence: TGTGCCAGCAGCCACGGGGCAGAAGCTTTCTTT. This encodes CASSHGAEAFF. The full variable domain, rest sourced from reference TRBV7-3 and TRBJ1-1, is GAGVSQTPSNKVTEKGKYVELRCDPISGHTALYWYRQSLGQGPEFLIYFQGTGAADDSGLPNDRFFAVRPEGSVSTLKIQRTERGDSAVYLCASSHGAEAFFGQGTRLTVV.

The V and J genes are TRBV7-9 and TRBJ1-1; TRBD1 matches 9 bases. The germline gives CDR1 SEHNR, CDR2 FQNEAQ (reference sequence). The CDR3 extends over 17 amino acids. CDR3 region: CVWRTGDHLSKNTEAFF. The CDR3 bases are TGTGTCTGGAGGACAGGGGATCACTTAAGTAAGAACACTGAAGCTTTCTTT.

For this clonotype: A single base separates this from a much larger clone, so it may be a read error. The CDR3 nucleotides read TGTGCCAGCAGCTTGTACCAGGGTGGAACTTTCTTT. It specifies CASSLYQGGTFF. The chain has TRBV7-9 and TRBJ1-1, with a tentative D call TRBD1 (5 bases). The CDR3 loop spans 12 amino acids. V lost 3 bases to trimming and J lost 12 bases, with 14 bases between them. Germline V gene data show CDR1 as SEHNR and CDR2 as FQNEAQ (reference sequence). The variable domain in full, with the rest retrieved from reference TRBV7-9 and TRBJ1-1, is DTGVSQNPRHKITKRGQNVTFRCDPISEHNRLYWYRQTLGQGPEFLTYFQNEAQLEKSRLLSDRFSAERPKGSFSTLEIQRTEQGDSAMYLCASSLYQGGTFFGQGTRLTVV.

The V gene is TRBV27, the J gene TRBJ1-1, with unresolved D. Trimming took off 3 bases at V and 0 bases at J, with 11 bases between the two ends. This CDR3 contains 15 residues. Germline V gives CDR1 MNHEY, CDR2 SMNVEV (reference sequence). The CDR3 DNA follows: TGTGCCAGCAGTTTTCAGCCGCTCCTGAACACTGAAGCTTTCTTT. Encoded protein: CASSFQPLLNTEAFF.

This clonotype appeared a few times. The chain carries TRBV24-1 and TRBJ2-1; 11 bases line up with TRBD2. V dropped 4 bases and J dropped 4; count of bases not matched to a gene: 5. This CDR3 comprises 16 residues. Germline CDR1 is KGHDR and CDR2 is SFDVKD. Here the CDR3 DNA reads TGTGCCACCAGTGACCAACTAGCGGGGGTTTACAATGAGCAGTTCTTC. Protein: CATSDQLAGVYNEQFF.

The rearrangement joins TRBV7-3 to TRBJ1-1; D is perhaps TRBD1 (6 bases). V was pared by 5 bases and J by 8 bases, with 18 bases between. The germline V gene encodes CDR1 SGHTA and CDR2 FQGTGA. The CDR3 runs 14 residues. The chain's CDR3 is CASSLWGARAEAFF. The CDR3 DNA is TGTGCCAGCAGCCTCTGGGGGGCGCGTGCGGAAGCTTTCTTT.

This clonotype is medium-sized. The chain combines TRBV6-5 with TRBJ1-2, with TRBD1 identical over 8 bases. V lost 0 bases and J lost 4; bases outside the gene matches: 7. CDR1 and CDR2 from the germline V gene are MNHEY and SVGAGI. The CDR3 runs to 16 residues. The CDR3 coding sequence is TGTGCCAGCAGTTACTCGGACAGGGATAATGGCTATGGCTACACCTTC. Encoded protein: CASSYSDRDNGYGYTF.

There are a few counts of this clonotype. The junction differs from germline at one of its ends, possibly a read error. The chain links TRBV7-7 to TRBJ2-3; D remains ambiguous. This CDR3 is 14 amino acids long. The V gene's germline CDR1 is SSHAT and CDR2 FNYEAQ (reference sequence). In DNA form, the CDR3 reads TGTGCTAGCAGCCAGACACCCAGCACAGATACGCAGTATTTT. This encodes CASSQTPSTDTQYF.

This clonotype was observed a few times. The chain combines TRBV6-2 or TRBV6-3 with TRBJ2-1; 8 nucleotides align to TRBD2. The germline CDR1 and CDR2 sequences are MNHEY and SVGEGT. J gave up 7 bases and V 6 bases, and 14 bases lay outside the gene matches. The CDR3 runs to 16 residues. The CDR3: CASSNPLAGGINEQFF. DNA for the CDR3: TGTGCCAGCAGCAATCCCTTGGCGGGAGGAATAAATGAGCAGTTCTTC.

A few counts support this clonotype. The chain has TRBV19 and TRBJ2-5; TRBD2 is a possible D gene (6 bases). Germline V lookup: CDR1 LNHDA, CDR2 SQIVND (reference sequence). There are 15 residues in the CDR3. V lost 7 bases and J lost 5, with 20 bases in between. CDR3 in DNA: TGTGCCAGTACCCTCACTAGCTCGCATGGCGAGACCCAGTACTTC. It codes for CASTLTSSHGETQYF.

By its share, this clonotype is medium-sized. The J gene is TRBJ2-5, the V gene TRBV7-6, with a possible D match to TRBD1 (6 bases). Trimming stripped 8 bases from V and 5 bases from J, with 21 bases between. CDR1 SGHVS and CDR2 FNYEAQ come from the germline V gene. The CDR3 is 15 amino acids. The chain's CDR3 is CASSRGRGFMETQYF. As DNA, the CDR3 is TGTGCCAGCTCCCGTGGCAGGGGCTTTATGGAGACCCAGTACTTC.

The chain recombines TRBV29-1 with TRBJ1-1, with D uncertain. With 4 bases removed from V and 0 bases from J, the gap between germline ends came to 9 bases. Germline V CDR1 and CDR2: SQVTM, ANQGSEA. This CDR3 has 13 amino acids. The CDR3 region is CSVAHSMNTEAFF. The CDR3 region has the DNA TGCAGCGTTGCCCATTCCATGAACACTGAAGCTTTCTTT.